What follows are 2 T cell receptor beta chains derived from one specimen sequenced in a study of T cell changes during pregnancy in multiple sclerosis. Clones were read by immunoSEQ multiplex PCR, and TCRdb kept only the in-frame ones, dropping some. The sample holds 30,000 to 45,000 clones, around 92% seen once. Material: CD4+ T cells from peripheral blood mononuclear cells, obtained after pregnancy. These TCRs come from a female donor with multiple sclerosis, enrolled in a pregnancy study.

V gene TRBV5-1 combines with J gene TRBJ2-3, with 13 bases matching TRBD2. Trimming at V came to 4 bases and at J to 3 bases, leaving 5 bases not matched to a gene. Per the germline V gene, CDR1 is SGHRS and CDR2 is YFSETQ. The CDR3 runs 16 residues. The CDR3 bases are TGCGCCAGCAGCCTCGGGACTAGCGGGGCGACAGATACGCAGTATTTT. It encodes CASSLGTSGATDTQYF.

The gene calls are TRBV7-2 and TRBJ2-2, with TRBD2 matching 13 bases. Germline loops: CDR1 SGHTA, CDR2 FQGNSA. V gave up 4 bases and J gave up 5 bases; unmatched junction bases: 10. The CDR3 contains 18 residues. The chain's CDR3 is CASSWRTSGGVRTGELFF. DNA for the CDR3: TGTGCCAGCAGCTGGAGGACTAGCGGGGGCGTACGGACCGGGGAGCTGTTTTTT.